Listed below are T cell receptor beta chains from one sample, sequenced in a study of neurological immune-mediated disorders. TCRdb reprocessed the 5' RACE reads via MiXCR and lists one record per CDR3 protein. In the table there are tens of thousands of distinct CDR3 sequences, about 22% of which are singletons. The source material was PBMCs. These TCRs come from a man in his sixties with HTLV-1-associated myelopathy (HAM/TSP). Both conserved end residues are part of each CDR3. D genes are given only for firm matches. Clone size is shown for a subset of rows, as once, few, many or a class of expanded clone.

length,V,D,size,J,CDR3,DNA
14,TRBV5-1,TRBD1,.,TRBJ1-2,CASSPSGTAYGYTF,TGCGCCAGCAGTCCTTCCGGGACAGCCTATGGCTACACCTTC
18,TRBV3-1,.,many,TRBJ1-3,CASSPRSWGRFGGNTIYF,TGTGCCAGCAGCCCACGGTCGTGGGGGCGCTTTGGTGGAAACACCATATATTTT
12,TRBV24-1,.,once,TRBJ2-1,CATGDGYNEQFF,TGTGCCACCGGGGACGGATACAATGAGCAGTTCTTC
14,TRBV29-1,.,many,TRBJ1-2,CSVVGGDSNYGYTF,TGCAGCGTTGTAGGTGGCGACTCTAACTATGGCTACACCTTC
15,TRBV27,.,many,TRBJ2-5,CASSAGLQRQETQYF,TGTGCCAGCAGTGCGGGCCTTCAGAGGCAAGAGACCCAGTACTTC
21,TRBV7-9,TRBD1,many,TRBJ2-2,CASSFLPGRTGRGGSPKELFF,TGTGCCAGCAGCTTCCTCCCCGGTAGGACAGGGAGAGGGGGAAGTCCGAAGGAGCTGTTTTTT
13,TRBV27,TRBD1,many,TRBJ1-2,CASSLQGAGGYTF,TGTGCCAGCAGTTTACAGGGGGCTGGTGGCTACACCTTC
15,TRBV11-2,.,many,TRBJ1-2,CASSRTLGGRDGYTF,TGTGCCAGCAGCCGAACCTTAGGGGGGCGCGATGGCTACACCTTC
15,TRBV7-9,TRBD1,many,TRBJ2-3,CASSKGQGWTDTQYF,TGTGCCAGCAGCAAAGGACAGGGCTGGACAGATACGCAGTATTTT
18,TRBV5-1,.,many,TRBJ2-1,CASSTAGPSIGPYNEQFF,TGCGCCAGCAGTACCGCGGGGCCAAGCATCGGGCCCTACAATGAGCAGTTCTTC
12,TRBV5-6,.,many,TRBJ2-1,CASSARHNEQFF,TGTGCCAGCAGCGCGAGGCACAATGAGCAGTTCTTC
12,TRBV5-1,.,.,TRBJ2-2,CASSLGSGELFF,TGCGCCAGCAGCTTGGGGTCCGGGGAGCTGTTTTTT
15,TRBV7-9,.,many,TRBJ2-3,CASSPPGLRLDTQYF,TGTGCCAGCAGCCCACCGGGACTCCGATTAGATACGCAGTATTTT
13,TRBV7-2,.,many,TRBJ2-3,CASSSDLPDTQYF,TGTGCCAGCAGCTCAGACCTACCGGATACGCAGTATTTT
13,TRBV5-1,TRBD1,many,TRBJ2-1,CASRPTGVNEQFF,TGCGCCAGCAGACCAACAGGGGTCAATGAGCAGTTCTTC
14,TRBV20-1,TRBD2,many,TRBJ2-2,CSAPGGGPAGELFF,TGCAGTGCCCCCGGGGGGGGGCCGGCCGGGGAGCTGTTTTTT
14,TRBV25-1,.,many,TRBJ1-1,CASSEGGMGTEAFF,TGTGCCAGCAGTGAAGGAGGGATGGGGACTGAAGCTTTCTTT
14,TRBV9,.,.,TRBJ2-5,CASSSTSFQETQYF,TGTGCCAGCAGCTCCACGAGCTTCCAAGAGACCCAGTACTTC
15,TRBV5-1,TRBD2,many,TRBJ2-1,CASSLAGLAVDEQFF,TGCGCCAGCAGCTTGGCGGGACTAGCTGTAGATGAGCAGTTCTTC
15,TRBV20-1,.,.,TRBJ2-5,CSANGAPGRMETQYF,TGCAGTGCTAACGGGGCCCCCGGCAGGATGGAGACCCAGTACTTC
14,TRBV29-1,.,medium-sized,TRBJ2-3,CSVEGHLSTDTQYF,TGCAGCGTTGAGGGTCACCTAAGCACAGATACGCAGTATTTT
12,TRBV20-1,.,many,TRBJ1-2,CSARGGVEGYTF,TGCAGTGCTAGAGGGGGGGTGGAGGGCTACACCTTC
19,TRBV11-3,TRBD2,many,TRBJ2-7,CASSLGSGTSGMKSYEQYF,TGTGCCAGCAGCTTAGGGTCCGGGACTAGCGGTATGAAATCCTACGAGCAGTACTTC
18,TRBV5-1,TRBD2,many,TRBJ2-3,CASSLAPGLAGEGDTQYF,TGCGCCAGCAGCTTGGCCCCCGGACTAGCGGGAGAGGGTGATACGCAGTATTTT
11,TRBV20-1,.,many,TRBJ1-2,CSVSRDRGYTF,TGCAGTGTTTCGCGGGATAGAGGCTACACCTTC
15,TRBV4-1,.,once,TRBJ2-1,CASSQEGVADNEQFF,TGCGCCAGCAGCCAAGAGGGGGTAGCTGACAATGAGCAGTTCTTC
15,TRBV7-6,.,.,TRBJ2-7,CASSSALWMAYEQYF,TGTGCCAGCAGCTCCGCACTCTGGATGGCCTACGAGCAGTACTTC
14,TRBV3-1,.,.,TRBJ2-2,CASSPSPNTGELFF,TGTGCCAGCAGCCCCTCGCCGAACACCGGGGAGCTGTTTTTT